The clone carrying this TCR beta chain is a singleton in its sample. This record belongs to a study of blood T cell repertoires in COVID-19. Study-level information: Spain, Italy and the United States supplied samples that represented acute and convalescent COVID-19.

In the authors' methods: How many nucleated cells were present was estimated from reference gene primer amplification. Sequencing used immunoSEQ multiplex PCR; TCRdb keeps in-frame clones, though not all of them. The V and J calls and clone size are taken from that table; D and trimming were inferred from the DNA. The sample carries 120,000 to 150,000 clones, around 89% recorded once. The V and J ends lost 0 bases and 8 bases respectively, with 12 bases between them. Per the germline V gene, CDR1 is SGHKS and CDR2 is YYEKEE (reference sequence). The CDR3 length is 14 residues. The TCR sequence derives from a young man with COVID-19, enrolled during active disease. The source material was peripheral blood. J is TRBJ2-1 and V is TRBV5-5, with D perhaps TRBD2 (6 bases). The CDR3 nucleotides are TGTGCCAGCAGCTTGGGCGGGGAGCCTCATGAGCAGTTCTTC. This encodes CASSLGGEPHEQFF.